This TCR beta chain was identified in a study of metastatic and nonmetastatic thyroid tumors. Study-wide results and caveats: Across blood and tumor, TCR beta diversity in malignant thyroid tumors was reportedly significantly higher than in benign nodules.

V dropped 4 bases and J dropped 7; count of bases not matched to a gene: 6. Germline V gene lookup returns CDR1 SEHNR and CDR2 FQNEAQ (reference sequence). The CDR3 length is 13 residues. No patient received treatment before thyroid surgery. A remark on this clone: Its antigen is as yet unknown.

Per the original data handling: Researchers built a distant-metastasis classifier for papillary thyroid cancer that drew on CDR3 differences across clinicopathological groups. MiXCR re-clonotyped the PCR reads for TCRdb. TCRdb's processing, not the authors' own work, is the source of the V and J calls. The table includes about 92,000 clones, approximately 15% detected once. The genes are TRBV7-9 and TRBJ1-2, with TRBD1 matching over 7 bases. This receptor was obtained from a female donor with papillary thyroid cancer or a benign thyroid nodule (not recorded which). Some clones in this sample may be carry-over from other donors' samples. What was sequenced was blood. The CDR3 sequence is CASSSDRPTGYTF. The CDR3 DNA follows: TGTGCCAGCAGCTCGGACAGGCCAACTGGCTACACCTTC.